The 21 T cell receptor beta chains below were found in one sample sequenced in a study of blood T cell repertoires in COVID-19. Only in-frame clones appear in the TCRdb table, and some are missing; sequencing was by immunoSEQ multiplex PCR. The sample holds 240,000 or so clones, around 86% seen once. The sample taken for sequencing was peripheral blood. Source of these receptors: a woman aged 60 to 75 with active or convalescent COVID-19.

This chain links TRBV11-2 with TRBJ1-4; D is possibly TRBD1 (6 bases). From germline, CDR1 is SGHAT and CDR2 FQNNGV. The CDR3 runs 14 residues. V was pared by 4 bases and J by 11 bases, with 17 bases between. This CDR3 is CASSSLNTGLKLFF. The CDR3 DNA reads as TGTGCCAGCAGCTCCCTCAATACAGGGCTGAAACTGTTTTTT.

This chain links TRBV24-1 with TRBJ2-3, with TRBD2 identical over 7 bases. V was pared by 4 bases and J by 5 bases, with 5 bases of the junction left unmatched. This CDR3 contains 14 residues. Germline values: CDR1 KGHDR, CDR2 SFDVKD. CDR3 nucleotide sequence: TGTGCCACCAGTGACTCGGGACTAAAAGATACGCAGTATTTT. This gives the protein CATSDSGLKDTQYF.

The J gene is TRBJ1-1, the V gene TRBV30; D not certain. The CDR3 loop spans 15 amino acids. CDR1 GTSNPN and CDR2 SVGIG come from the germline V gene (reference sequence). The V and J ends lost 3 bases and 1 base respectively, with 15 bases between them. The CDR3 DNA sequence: TGTGCCTGGAGCCTCCCGGGTCGGAGGAACACTGAAGCTTTCTTT. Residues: CAWSLPGRRNTEAFF.

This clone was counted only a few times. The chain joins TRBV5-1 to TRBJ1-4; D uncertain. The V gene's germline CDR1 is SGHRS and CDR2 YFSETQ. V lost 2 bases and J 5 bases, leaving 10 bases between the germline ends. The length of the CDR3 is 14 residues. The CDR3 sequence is CASSFGSANEKLFF. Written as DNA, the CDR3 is TGCGCCAGCAGCTTTGGCAGCGCCAATGAAAAACTGTTTTTT.

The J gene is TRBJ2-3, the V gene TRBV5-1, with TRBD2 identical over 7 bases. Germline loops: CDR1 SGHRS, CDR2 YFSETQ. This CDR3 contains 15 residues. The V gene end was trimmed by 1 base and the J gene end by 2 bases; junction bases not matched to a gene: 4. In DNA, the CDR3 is TGCGCCAGCAGCTTGACTAGCGCCTACACAGATACGCAGTATTTT. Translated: CASSLTSAYTDTQYF.

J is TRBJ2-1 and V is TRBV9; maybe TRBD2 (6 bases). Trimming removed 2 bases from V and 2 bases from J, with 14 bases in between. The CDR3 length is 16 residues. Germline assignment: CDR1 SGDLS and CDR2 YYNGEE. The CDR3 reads CASSVLGTAAYNEQFF. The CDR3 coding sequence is TGTGCCAGCAGCGTTTTGGGGACTGCAGCCTACAATGAGCAGTTCTTC.

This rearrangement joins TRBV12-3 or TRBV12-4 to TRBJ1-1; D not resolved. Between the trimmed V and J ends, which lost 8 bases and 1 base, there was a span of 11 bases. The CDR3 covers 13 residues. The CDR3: CASLGLTNTEAFF. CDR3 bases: TGTGCCAGCCTTGGACTGACGAACACTGAAGCTTTCTTT.

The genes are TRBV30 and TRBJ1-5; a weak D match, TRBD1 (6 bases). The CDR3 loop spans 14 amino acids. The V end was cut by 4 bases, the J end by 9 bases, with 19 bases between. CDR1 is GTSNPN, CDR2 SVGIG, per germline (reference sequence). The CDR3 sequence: CAWNGGSIATPQHF. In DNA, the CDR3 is TGTGCCTGGAATGGGGGCTCTATAGCAACGCCCCAGCATTTT.

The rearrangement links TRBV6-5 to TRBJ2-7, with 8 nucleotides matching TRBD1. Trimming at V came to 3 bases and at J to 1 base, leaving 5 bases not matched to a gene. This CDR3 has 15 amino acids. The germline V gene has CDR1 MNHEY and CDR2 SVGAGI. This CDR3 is CASSYAGTGSYEQYF. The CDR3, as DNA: TGTGCCAGCAGTTATGCCGGGACAGGTTCCTACGAGCAGTACTTC.

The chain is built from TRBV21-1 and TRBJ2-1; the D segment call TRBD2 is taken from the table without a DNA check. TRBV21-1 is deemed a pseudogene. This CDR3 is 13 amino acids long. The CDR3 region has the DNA TGTGCCAGCAGCCCTGAGGGAACTTCAGCAGCCTTCTTC. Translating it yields CASSPEGTSAAFF.

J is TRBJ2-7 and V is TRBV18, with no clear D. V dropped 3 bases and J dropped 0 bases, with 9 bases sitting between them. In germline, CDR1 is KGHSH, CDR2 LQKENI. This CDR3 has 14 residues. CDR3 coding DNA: TGTGCCAGCTCACCGGCCAGGCGCTCCTACGAGCAGTACTTC. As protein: CASSPARRSYEQYF.

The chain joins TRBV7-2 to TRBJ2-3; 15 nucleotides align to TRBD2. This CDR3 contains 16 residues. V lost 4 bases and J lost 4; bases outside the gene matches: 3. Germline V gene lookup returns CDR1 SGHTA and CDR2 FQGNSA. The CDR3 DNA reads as TGTGCCAGCAGCTCGGGACTAGCGGGGGGTTCAGATACGCAGTATTTT. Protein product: CASSSGLAGGSDTQYF.

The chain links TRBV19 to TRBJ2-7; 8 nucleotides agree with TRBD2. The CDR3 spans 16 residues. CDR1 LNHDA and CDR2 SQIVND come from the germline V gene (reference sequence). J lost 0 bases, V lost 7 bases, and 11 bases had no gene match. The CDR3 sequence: CASTRPGGGISYEQYF. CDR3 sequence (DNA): TGTGCCAGTACCCGACCGGGCGGGGGGATCTCCTACGAGCAGTACTTC.

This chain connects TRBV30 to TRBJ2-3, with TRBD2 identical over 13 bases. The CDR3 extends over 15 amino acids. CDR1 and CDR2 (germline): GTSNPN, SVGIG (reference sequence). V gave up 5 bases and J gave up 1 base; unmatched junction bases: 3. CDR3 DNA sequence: TGTGCCTGGGGGACTAGCGGGGCCCGCACAGATACGCAGTATTTT. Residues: CAWGTSGARTDTQYF.

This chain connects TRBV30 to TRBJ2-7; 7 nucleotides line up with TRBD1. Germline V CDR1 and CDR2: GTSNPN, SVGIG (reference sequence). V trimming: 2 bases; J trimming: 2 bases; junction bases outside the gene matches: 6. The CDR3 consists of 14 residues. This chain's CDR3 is CAWSRQGRTYEQYF. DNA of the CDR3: TGTGCCTGGAGTCGACAGGGTAGGACCTACGAGCAGTACTTC. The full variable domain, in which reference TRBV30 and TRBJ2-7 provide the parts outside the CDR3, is SQTIHQWPATLVQPVGSPLSLECTVEGTSNPNLYWYRQAAGRGLQLLFYSVGIGQISSEVPQNLSASRPQDRQFILSSKKLLLSDSGFYLCAWSRQGRTYEQYFGPGTRLTVT.

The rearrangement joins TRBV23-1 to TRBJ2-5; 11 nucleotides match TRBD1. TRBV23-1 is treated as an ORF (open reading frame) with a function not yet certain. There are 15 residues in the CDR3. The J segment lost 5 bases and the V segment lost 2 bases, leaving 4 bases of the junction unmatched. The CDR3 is CASSQRTGGVETQYF. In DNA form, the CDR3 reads TGCGCCAGCAGTCAAAGGACAGGGGGCGTGGAGACCCAGTACTTC.

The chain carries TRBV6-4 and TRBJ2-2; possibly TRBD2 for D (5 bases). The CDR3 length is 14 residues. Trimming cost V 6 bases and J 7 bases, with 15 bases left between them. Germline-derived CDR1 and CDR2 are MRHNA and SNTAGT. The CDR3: CASSRGPGSGELFF. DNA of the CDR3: TGTGCCAGCAGCCGCGGCCCGGGAAGCGGGGAGCTGTTTTTT.

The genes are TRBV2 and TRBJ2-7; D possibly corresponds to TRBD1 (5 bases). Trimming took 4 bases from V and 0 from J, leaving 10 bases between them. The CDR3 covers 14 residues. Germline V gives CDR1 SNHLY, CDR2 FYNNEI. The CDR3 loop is CASSGTSSSYEQYF. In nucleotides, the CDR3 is TGTGCCAGCAGTGGGACATCAAGCTCCTACGAGCAGTACTTC.

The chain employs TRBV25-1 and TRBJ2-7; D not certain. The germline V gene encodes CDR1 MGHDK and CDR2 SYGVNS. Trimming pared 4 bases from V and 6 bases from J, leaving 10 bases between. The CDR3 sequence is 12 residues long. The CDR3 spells CASSGQVLEQYF. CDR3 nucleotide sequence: TGTGCCAGCAGTGGGCAGGTACTCGAGCAGTACTTC.

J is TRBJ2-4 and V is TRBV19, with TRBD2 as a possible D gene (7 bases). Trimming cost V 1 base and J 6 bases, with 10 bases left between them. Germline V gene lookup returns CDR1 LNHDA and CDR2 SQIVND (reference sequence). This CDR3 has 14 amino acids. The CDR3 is CASSIGGGGNIQYF. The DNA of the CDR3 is TGTGCCAGTAGTATAGGAGGGGGGGGAAACATTCAGTACTTC.

The CDR3 reads CASSTTGTGEQFF. The CDR3 bases are TGTGCCAGCAGTACTACCGGGACAGGCGAGCAGTTCTTC. This chain links TRBV12-3 or TRBV12-4 with TRBJ2-1; 8 bases agree with TRBD1. With V trimmed by 5 bases and J by 10 bases, 7 bases remained unmatched. The CDR3 has 13 residues.